A selection of T cell receptor beta chains follows, all from one sample in a study of response to subunit inactivated influenza vaccine. TCRdb ran MiXCR on the RT-PCR reads and lists one entry per CDR3 protein. Of 450,000 to 550,000 distinct CDR3 sequences listed, about 25% are singletons. Specimen: CD4+ T cells sorted from PBMCs, collected less than 6 days after vaccination. The source of these receptors is a man aged 50 to 60 who received an inactivated influenza vaccine. CDR3s leave out the opening cysteine and the closing phenylalanine or tryptophan.

V gene: TRBV4-1
J gene: TRBJ2-1
CDR3 protein: ASSQDRLVRGLGNEQF

V gene: TRBV7-9
J gene: TRBJ2-2
CDR3 protein: ASSPRQGRSGELF

V gene: TRBV12-3/TRBV12-4
J gene: TRBJ1-1
CDR3 protein: ASSFARRASEAF

V gene: TRBV6-2/TRBV6-3
J gene: TRBJ2-7
CDR3 protein: ASSYSNLNSYEQY

V gene: TRBV12-3/TRBV12-4
J gene: TRBJ2-7
CDR3 protein: ASSFGVNSYEQY

V gene: TRBV5-1
J gene: TRBJ1-4
CDR3 protein: ASGGDGNEKLF

V gene: TRBV7-2
J gene: TRBJ2-4
CDR3 protein: ASASGQRKNIQY

V gene: TRBV6-1
J gene: TRBJ1-3
CDR3 protein: ASSESRNTIY

V gene: TRBV4-2
J gene: TRBJ2-7
CDR3 protein: ASSQSPGGYEQY

V gene: TRBV10-1
J gene: TRBJ2-6
CDR3 protein: ASSGTVSSGANVLT